This TCR beta chain is from a study of blood T cell repertoires in COVID-19 (TCRdb year 2020). Study-level background: The collaborator samples originated in the United States, Italy and Spain and spanned the acute and convalescent phases of COVID-19. Where available, HLA class I and class II types were obtained from metadata supplied by the sample provider rather than from assay-based typing. The material from the prospective study consisted of cDNA or gDNA derived from T cells, B-cell-depleted T cells, or PBMCs. The samples were drawn from two sources: the first 160 participants of the ongoing ImmuneRACE study, and 1,000 to 1,500 subjects contributed by 6 global collaborators. The repertoires were released in a freely available public database intended as a resource for research on the immune response to SARS-CoV-2. Nearly every sample came with metadata listing a de-identified subject ID, COVID-19 status, age in years and sex. Deeply sampled blood TCRbeta repertoires from subjects exposed to, actively infected with, or recovered from COVID-19 were included in the dataset.

In the case of this clone: Its antigen remains unidentified. No base qualities exist here, and no much larger clone lies one base off it.

Whole blood was collected in K2EDTA tubes by collaborating institutions according to the institutions' own protocols. Collaborator samples were shipped for TCRbeta analysis as frozen whole blood, isolated PBMCs, or DNA extracted from either sample type. TCRbeta CDR3 regions were amplified from genomic DNA by means of the immunoSEQ Assay, a bias-controlled multiplex PCR. In the authors' own workflow: The number of nucleated cells in each sample was estimated from the amplification of reference gene primers within the assay. To quantify the absolute abundance of each unique TCRbeta CDR3 rearrangement, sequence reads were collapsed and filtered. For each sample, productive Simpson clonality was calculated by taking the square root of Simpson's diversity index across productive rearrangements. In TCRdb, the immuneACCESS table is reduced to in-frame sequences with V and J assigned. These tables do not hold every clone; where another copy was compared, an unresolved V gene accounts for under half, and the others remain unexplained. V, J and clone size are those of that table, while D and trimming were read from the DNA. Within this sample are about 160,000 clones, with under 90% of them counted one time only. Approximately 10% of the sample is in the top ten clones.

CDR1 and CDR2, looked up from the germline V gene, are MNHEY and SVGAGI. CDR3 length: 15 amino acids, cysteine to phenylalanine. Only CDR3 DNA remains: 45 bases, in frame from the first base. Ends trimmed: V by 2 bases, J by 7 bases; bases unmatched to a gene: 9. Broad study findings and their caveats: Clinical and demographic metadata were provided uncurated, with the amount varying by source and participant.

The source material was peripheral blood. This TCR derives from a woman of 80 years or more with active or convalescent COVID-19. This chain joins TRBV6-5 to TRBJ1-2, with 8 central nucleotides matching TRBD1. CDR3 loop: CASSYEAGGVSGYTF. The DNA is TGTGCCAGCAGTTACGAGGCAGGGGGCGTGAGTGGCTACACCTTC.